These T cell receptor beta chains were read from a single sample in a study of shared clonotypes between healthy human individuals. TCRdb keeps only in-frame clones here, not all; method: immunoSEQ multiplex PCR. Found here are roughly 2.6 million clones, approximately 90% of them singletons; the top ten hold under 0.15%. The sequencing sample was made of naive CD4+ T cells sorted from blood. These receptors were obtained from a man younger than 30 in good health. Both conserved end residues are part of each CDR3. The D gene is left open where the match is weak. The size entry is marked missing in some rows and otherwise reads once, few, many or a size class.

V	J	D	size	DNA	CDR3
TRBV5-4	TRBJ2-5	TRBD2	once	TGTGCCAGCAGCTTGCCGGCGGGGGGCCGGGAGACCCAGTACTTC	CASSLPAGGRETQYF
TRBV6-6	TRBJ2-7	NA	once	TGTGCCAGCAGCTCCCCGGGTGGCTCCTACGAGCAGTACTTC	CASSSPGGSYEQYF
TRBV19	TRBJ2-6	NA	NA	TGTGCCACCGGACTGGACCCTGGGGCCAACGTCCTGACTTTC	CATGLDPGANVLTF
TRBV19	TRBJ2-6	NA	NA	TGTGCCACCGAAGCAAGATCTGGGGCCAACGTCCTGACTTTC	CATEARSGANVLTF
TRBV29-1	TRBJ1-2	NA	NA	TGCAGCGCACTTGGAAGGGGCCTAGACTATGGCTACACCTTC	CSALGRGLDYGYTF
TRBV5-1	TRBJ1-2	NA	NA	TGCGCCAGCAGCTTGGCTGGGGCCACATATGGCTACACCTTC	CASSLAGATYGYTF
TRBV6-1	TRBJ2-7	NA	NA	TGTGCCAGCAGTGAAGTTACAACGGGGCGCTACGAGCAGTACTTC	CASSEVTTGRYEQYF
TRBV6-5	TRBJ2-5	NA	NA	TGTGCCAGCAGGCCGGGCTGGGTAGAGACCCAGTACTTC	CASRPGWVETQYF
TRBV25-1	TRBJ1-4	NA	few	TGTGCCAGCAGTCCGAATACTAATGAAAAACTGTTTTTT	CASSPNTNEKLFF
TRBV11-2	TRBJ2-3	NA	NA	TGTGCCAGCAGCTTTACGGGTGGGAGCGGCCCAGATACGCAGTATTTT	CASSFTGGSGPDTQYF
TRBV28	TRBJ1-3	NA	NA	TGTGCCAGCAGTTTCCGTACAACCGGCGGAAACACCATATATTTT	CASSFRTTGGNTIYF
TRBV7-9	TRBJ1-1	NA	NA	TGTGCCAGCAGCTTGAGTAAGGGGAAGAACACTGAAGCTTTCTTT	CASSLSKGKNTEAFF
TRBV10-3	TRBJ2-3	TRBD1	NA	TGTGCCATCACCGACAGGGCGGATACGCAGTATTTT	CAITDRADTQYF
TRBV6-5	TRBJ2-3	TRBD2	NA	TGTGCCAGCAGTTACTCGACTAGCATTAGCACAGATACGCAGTATTTT	CASSYSTSISTDTQYF
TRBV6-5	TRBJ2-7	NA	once	TGTGCCAGCACCCCTCGGGCTGTTTCCTACGAGCAGTACTTC	CASTPRAVSYEQYF
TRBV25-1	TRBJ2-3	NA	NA	TGTGCCAGCCAAGACTCCCGGGTCACAGATACGCAGTATTTT	CASQDSRVTDTQYF
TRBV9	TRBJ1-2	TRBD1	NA	TGTGCCAGCAGCGGCGACAGGGGCAAGACTTATGGCTACACCTTC	CASSGDRGKTYGYTF
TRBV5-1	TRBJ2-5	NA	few	TGCGCCAGCAGGAAAGGGCCGACCCAAGAGACCCAGTACTTC	CASRKGPTQETQYF
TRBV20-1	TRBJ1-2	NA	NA	TGCAGTGCGCTATCGGGTGGCTACACCTTC	CSALSGGYTF
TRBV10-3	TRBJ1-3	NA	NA	TGTGCCATCTCTCTCTCTGGAAACACCATATATTTT	CAISLSGNTIYF
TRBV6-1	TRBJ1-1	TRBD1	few	TGTGCCAGCATTCGGACAGGGCGGGACACTGAAGCTTTCTTT	CASIRTGRDTEAFF
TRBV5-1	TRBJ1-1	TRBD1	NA	TGCGCCAGCAGCCCCACGGGGGCAGGGGGGACTGAAGCTTTCTTT	CASSPTGAGGTEAFF
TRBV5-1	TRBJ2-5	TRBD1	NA	TGCGCCAGCAGCTTGCCCACAGGGGGTCAAGAGACCCAGTACTTC	CASSLPTGGQETQYF
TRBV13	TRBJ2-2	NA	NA	TGTGCCAGCAGCTTGCGTCAGGGGAACACCGGGGAGCTGTTTTTT	CASSLRQGNTGELFF
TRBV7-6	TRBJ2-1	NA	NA	TGTGCCAGCAGCTCCTCGCCCGGGGGCTACAATGAGCAGTTCTTC	CASSSSPGGYNEQFF
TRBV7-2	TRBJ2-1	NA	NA	TGTGCCAGCAGCAAGTCGGGAGTACAGCGGAATGAGCAGTTCTTC	CASSKSGVQRNEQFF
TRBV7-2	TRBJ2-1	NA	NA	TGTGCCAGCAGAAGTTTAGGAGGGAGGAAGTTCTTC	CASRSLGGRKFF
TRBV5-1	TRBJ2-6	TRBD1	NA	TGCGCCAGCAGCTTGGACAGGGGAGACTCTGGGGCCAACGTCCTGACTTTC	CASSLDRGDSGANVLTF
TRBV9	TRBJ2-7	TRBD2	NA	TGTGCCAGCAGCGCACAATCGGGACTAGCAATTGGCGAGCAGTACTTC	CASSAQSGLAIGEQYF
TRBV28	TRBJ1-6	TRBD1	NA	TGTGCCAGCAGTTTAACCCCGGGACAGAATAATTCACCCCTCCACTTT	CASSLTPGQNNSPLHF
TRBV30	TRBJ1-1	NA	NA	TGTGCCTGGAGTGTACCCAATCCCGGGAGCGCGGCTTTCTTT	CAWSVPNPGSAAFF
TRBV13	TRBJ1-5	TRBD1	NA	TGTGCCAGCAGCTTAGGGGCGACAGGGGGCGGTCAGCCCCAGCATTTT	CASSLGATGGGQPQHF
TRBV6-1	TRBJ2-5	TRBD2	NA	TGTGCCAGCAGTGCCGGGGGGGCCCAGTACTTC	CASSAGGAQYF
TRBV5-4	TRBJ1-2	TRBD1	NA	TGTGCCAGCAGCCGGACAGGGGTGGCTAACTATGGCTACACCTTC	CASSRTGVANYGYTF
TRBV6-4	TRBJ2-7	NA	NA	TGTGCCAGCAGTAGGGACCACCTGGGGGTATACGAGCAGTACTTC	CASSRDHLGVYEQYF
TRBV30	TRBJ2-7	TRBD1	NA	TGTGCCTGGAGGAGAACGGGACAGGCCTCCTACGAGCAGTACTTC	CAWRRTGQASYEQYF
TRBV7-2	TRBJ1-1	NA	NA	TGTGCCAGCAGCTTATCAGGAGGGATCACTGAAGCTTTCTTT	CASSLSGGITEAFF
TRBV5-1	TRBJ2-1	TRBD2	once	TGCGCCAGCAGCTTTAGCGGGACTAGCGGGATCGATTATCGGTATGAGCAGTTCTTC	CASSFSGTSGIDYRYEQFF
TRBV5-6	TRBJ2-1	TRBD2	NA	TGTGCCAGCAGCTTGTGGGGACTAGCGCCATACAATGAGCAGTTCTTC	CASSLWGLAPYNEQFF
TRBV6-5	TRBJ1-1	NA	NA	TGTGCCAGCAGGTATAGGGGGGTGAACACTGAAGCTTTCTTT	CASRYRGVNTEAFF
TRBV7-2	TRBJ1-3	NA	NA	TGTGCCAGCAGCTTATTAGGACGAGGTCTCTCTGGAAACACCATATATTTT	CASSLLGRGLSGNTIYF
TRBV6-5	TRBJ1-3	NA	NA	TGTGCCAGCAGTCGGACGGGGTGGACTGGAAACACCATATATTTT	CASSRTGWTGNTIYF
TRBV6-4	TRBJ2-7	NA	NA	TGTGCCAGGATGATCCAAACAGACGAGCAGTACTTC	CARMIQTDEQYF
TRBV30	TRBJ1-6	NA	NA	TGTGCCTGGAGTGTAGAGGGGCACACCTATAATTCACCCCTCCACTTT	CAWSVEGHTYNSPLHF
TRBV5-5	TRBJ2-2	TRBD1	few	TGTGCCAGCAGGCATTCCGGGACAGGGTGGACCGGGGAGCTGTTTTTT	CASRHSGTGWTGELFF
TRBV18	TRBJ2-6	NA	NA	TGTGCCAGCTCATTGCAGGGGTCTGGGGCCAACGTCCTGACTTTC	CASSLQGSGANVLTF
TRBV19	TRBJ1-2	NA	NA	TGTGCCAGTAGTCGGGGGGCGACCGATGGCTACACCTTC	CASSRGATDGYTF
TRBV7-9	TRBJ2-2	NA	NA	TGTGCCAGCAACCCCTTAGGGGTCACCGGGGAGCTGTTTTTT	CASNPLGVTGELFF